This entry lists 13 T cell receptor beta chains sequenced from one sample in a study of blood T cell repertoires in COVID-19. TCRdb keeps only in-frame clones here, not all; method: immunoSEQ multiplex PCR. The sample lists tens of thousands of clones; more than 75% were seen once. Sequenced sample: peripheral blood. The receptors originated from a woman of 80 years or more with active or convalescent COVID-19.

The J gene is TRBJ2-2, the V gene TRBV9; TRBD2 matches at 7 bases. The CDR3 contains 15 residues. The germline V gene has CDR1 SGDLS and CDR2 YYNGEE. V was pared by 4 bases and J by 2 bases, with 5 bases of the junction left unmatched. This CDR3 reads CASSKSGANTGELFF. CDR3 DNA: TGTGCCAGCAGCAAGAGCGGGGCTAACACCGGGGAGCTGTTTTTT.

The chain links TRBV7-3 to TRBJ2-3; D possibly corresponds to TRBD2 (5 bases). Trimming shortened V by 0 bases and J by 3 bases, and 22 bases separated the two germline ends. The CDR3 has 19 amino acids. The V gene's germline CDR1 is SGHTA and CDR2 FQGTGA. The CDR3 reads CASSLTRERQRRKTDTQYF. CDR3 coding DNA: TGTGCCAGCAGCTTAACGAGGGAGCGACAACGACGTAAGACAGATACGCAGTATTTT.

In its sample, this clone was seen a few times. V and J are TRBV28 and TRBJ1-2, with D possibly TRBD1 on 6 matching bases. Germline CDR1 MDHEN, CDR2 SYDVKM. The length of the CDR3 is 14 residues. Trimming removed 6 bases from V and 4 bases from J, with 15 bases in between. This chain's CDR3 is CASSRPLDSYGYTF. In DNA, the CDR3 is TGTGCCAGCAGCAGACCCTTGGACAGCTATGGCTACACCTTC.

Written as DNA, the CDR3 is TGTGCCAGCACGAAGGGGGCTCTGAACACTGAAGCTTTCTTT. It is translated as CASTKGALNTEAFF. The V and J genes are TRBV27 and TRBJ1-1; the match to TRBD1 covers 7 bases. Trimming took 7 bases from V and 0 from J; bases not matched to a gene: 5. The length of the CDR3 is 14 residues. Germline CDR1 reads MNHEY; CDR2 reads SMNVEV (reference sequence).

The genes are TRBV18 and TRBJ1-6; D is perhaps TRBD1 (6 bases). This CDR3 has 16 amino acids. The V end lost 3 bases, the J end lost 5 bases, and 14 bases lay between the germline ends. Germline CDR1 and CDR2: KGHSH and LQKENI. The CDR3 here is CASSPTTGFNNSPLHF. DNA for the CDR3: TGTGCCAGCTCACCGACTACAGGGTTTAATAATTCACCCCTCCACTTT.

The chain couples TRBV3-1 (or the pseudogene TRBV3-2) to TRBJ2-2, with D maybe TRBD1 (6 bases). V lost 1 base, J lost 1 base, and 10 bases lay in between. Germline V gives CDR1 LGHDT, CDR2 YNNKEL (reference sequence). The length of the CDR3 is 16 residues. The CDR3 sequence: CASSQGLGGNTGELFF. Here the CDR3 DNA reads TGTGCCAGCAGCCAAGGGTTAGGGGGGAACACCGGGGAGCTGTTTTTT.

The gene calls are TRBV10-3 and TRBJ1-2; 7 bases fit TRBD1. Germline V lookup: CDR1 ENHRY, CDR2 SYGVKD. Losses at the gene ends were 0 bases for V and 6 bases for J; bases not matched to a gene: 7. The CDR3 runs to 15 residues. The CDR3: CAISESRGQIDGYTF. For the CDR3, the DNA is TGTGCCATCAGTGAGTCCAGGGGACAGATAGATGGCTACACCTTC.

The chain has TRBV5-4 and TRBJ1-4; no reliable D call. The V gene lost 0 bases and the J gene lost 8 bases, with 8 bases spanning the gap. The CDR3 sequence is 13 residues long. Germline V gives CDR1 SGHNT, CDR2 YYREEE (reference sequence). CDR3 nucleotides: TGTGCCAGCAGCTTGGACCCGGGAGAAAAACTGTTTTTT. This codes for CASSLDPGEKLFF.

The rearrangement uses TRBV27 and TRBJ2-7, with 11 nucleotides matching TRBD2. The CDR3 spans 14 residues. The germline CDR1 and CDR2 sequences are MNHEY and SMNVEV (reference sequence). Trimming cost V 5 bases and J 2 bases; bases outside gene matches: 2. The CDR3 nucleotides are TGTGCCAGCAGTAATAGCGGGGGGGCCTACGAGCAGTACTTC. Translating gives CASSNSGGAYEQYF.

The rearrangement links TRBV5-4 to TRBJ2-3, with TRBD1 matching over 7 bases. The germline V gene encodes CDR1 SGHNT and CDR2 YYREEE (reference sequence). The J segment lost 6 bases and the V segment lost 3 bases, leaving 1 base of the junction unmatched. The CDR3 consists of 12 residues. CDR3 region: CASSSDRDTQYF. CDR3 coding DNA: TGTGCCAGCAGCTCGGACAGGGATACGCAGTATTTT.

The chain joins TRBV30 to TRBJ1-4; 7 bases are shared with TRBD1. This CDR3 region has 11 residues. Germline V lookup: CDR1 GTSNPN, CDR2 SVGIG (reference sequence). With 5 bases clipped from V and 8 bases from J, the junction kept 2 bases outside the gene matches. CDR3 nucleotide sequence: TGTGCCTGGGGGACAGTCGAAAAACTGTTTTTT. Its translation: CAWGTVEKLFF.

This chain uses TRBV2 with TRBJ2-5; 8 bases fit TRBD2. Germline V gene sequence: CDR1 SNHLY, CDR2 FYNNEI. The CDR3 length is 17 residues. Unmatched junction bases numbered 16, after V lost 7 bases and J lost 3 bases. CDR3 sequence reads: CASTVMSGGPLKETQYF. CDR3 bases: TGTGCCAGCACCGTAATGAGCGGGGGTCCGCTTAAAGAGACCCAGTACTTC.

J is TRBJ1-2 and V is TRBV5-8; weak D call: TRBD1 (5 bases). Trimming removed 2 bases at V and 4 bases at J, with 9 bases between. Germline CDR1 reads SGHTS; CDR2 reads YDEGEE. This CDR3 comprises 13 residues. CDR3 loop: CASSFGQGYGYTF. For the CDR3, the DNA is TGTGCCAGCAGCTTCGGTCAGGGCTATGGCTACACCTTC.